The rows below give T cell receptor beta chains drawn from one sample of a study of shared clonotypes between healthy human individuals. Data came from immunoSEQ multiplex PCR; TCRdb stores just in-frame clones and leaves some out. The table records about half a million clones, roughly 80% of them present only once. The sample comprised PBMCs. The source is a woman aged 40 to 50 in good health. Some clones in this sample may be carry-over from other donors' samples. The conserved cysteine and the conserved F or W are not part of the CDR3 here. Each record gives: V gene, J gene, CDR3 protein.

V gene: TRBV27
J gene: TRBJ1-5
CDR3 protein: ASSLMGTSGRQPQH

V gene: TRBV20-1
J gene: TRBJ2-3
CDR3 protein: GGGIGNTQY

V gene: TRBV5-1
J gene: TRBJ2-7
CDR3 protein: ASSPASGRADEQY

V gene: TRBV7-2
J gene: TRBJ1-2
CDR3 protein: ASSLSGYGYT

V gene: TRBV28
J gene: TRBJ2-7
CDR3 protein: ASATLYEQY

V gene: TRBV11-3
J gene: TRBJ1-1
CDR3 protein: ASSTNQGTEAF

V gene: TRBV4-1
J gene: TRBJ1-2
CDR3 protein: ASSQEEGPNYGYT

V gene: TRBV6-5
J gene: TRBJ2-7
CDR3 protein: ANAPGTSSYEQY

V gene: TRBV28
J gene: TRBJ2-1
CDR3 protein: ASSSPSGSYNEQF

V gene: TRBV9
J gene: TRBJ1-1
CDR3 protein: ASSVGGGHPEAF

V gene: TRBV4-3
J gene: TRBJ1-3
CDR3 protein: ASSQDLGSLGGNTIY

V gene: TRBV4-1
J gene: TRBJ2-7
CDR3 protein: ASSQDPLARYEQY

V gene: TRBV6-5
J gene: TRBJ1-1
CDR3 protein: ASSTANTEAF

V gene: TRBV6-4
J gene: TRBJ2-2
CDR3 protein: ASSPTEVGELF

V gene: TRBV5-1
J gene: TRBJ1-1
CDR3 protein: ASSPLDRVTEAF

V gene: TRBV5-1
J gene: TRBJ2-1
CDR3 protein: ASSLGLDNEQF

V gene: TRBV30
J gene: TRBJ2-7
CDR3 protein: AWSMRGQGYEQY

V gene: TRBV5-1
J gene: TRBJ2-7
CDR3 protein: ASSLGDSRSYEQY

V gene: TRBV2
J gene: TRBJ1-5
CDR3 protein: ASSRGAGNNQPQH

V gene: TRBV5-1
J gene: TRBJ1-5
CDR3 protein: ASSWTGGNQPQH

V gene: TRBV14
J gene: TRBJ2-7
CDR3 protein: ASSQVRGGSYEQY

V gene: TRBV7-9
J gene: TRBJ2-5
CDR3 protein: ASSLGGVQETQY

V gene: TRBV9
J gene: TRBJ2-1
CDR3 protein: ASSATSGSSYNEQF

V gene: TRBV29-1
J gene: TRBJ2-6
CDR3 protein: SVVAIPSTNVLT

V gene: TRBV10-1
J gene: TRBJ2-7
CDR3 protein: ASSESGSYEQY

V gene: TRBV11-2
J gene: TRBJ1-2
CDR3 protein: ASSRGQSYGYT

V gene: TRBV10-2
J gene: TRBJ2-7
CDR3 protein: ASSEGAVLVPYEQY

V gene: TRBV5-1
J gene: TRBJ2-2
CDR3 protein: ASSLYGIGSGTGELF

V gene: TRBV15
J gene: TRBJ2-1
CDR3 protein: ATSVRTSGRNEQF

V gene: TRBV28
J gene: TRBJ2-7
CDR3 protein: ASSEPGLEYEQY

V gene: TRBV6-6
J gene: TRBJ2-5
CDR3 protein: ASSYWGGGGETQY

V gene: TRBV2
J gene: TRBJ2-7
CDR3 protein: ASSHRDLTYEQY

V gene: TRBV14
J gene: TRBJ2-1
CDR3 protein: ASSQDWTSGNYNEQF

V gene: TRBV19
J gene: TRBJ1-1
CDR3 protein: ASSAYRDTEAF

V gene: TRBV29-1
J gene: TRBJ2-2
CDR3 protein: SVEGPGDGELF

V gene: TRBV11-2
J gene: TRBJ1-4
CDR3 protein: ASSLTGRREKLF

V gene: TRBV5-1
J gene: TRBJ2-5
CDR3 protein: ASSPRDRGQETQY

V gene: TRBV4-2
J gene: TRBJ2-3
CDR3 protein: ASSQGLLAGGGTDTQY

V gene: TRBV11-2
J gene: TRBJ1-2
CDR3 protein: ASSVVGGNYGYT

V gene: TRBV9
J gene: TRBJ1-1
CDR3 protein: ASSVGVGAPRGFTEAF

V gene: TRBV2
J gene: TRBJ1-2
CDR3 protein: ASSPDRGKYGYT

V gene: TRBV19
J gene: TRBJ2-1
CDR3 protein: ASSIIRDRYNEQF

V gene: TRBV10-3
J gene: TRBJ2-7
CDR3 protein: AISASRGGSNEQY

V gene: TRBV7-2
J gene: TRBJ1-4
CDR3 protein: ASSLGSGALTLFNEKLF

V gene: TRBV27
J gene: TRBJ2-3
CDR3 protein: ASSSVWAGTDTQY

V gene: TRBV2
J gene: TRBJ2-3
CDR3 protein: ASSYSTADTQY

V gene: TRBV27
J gene: TRBJ2-7
CDR3 protein: ASSLGLAREQY

V gene: TRBV30
J gene: TRBJ2-5
CDR3 protein: ARNQCGRGDWETQY

V gene: TRBV29-1
J gene: TRBJ1-1
CDR3 protein: SAYRGNTEAF

V gene: TRBV30
J gene: TRBJ2-2
CDR3 protein: AWSQIRMGGSKAGELF

V gene: TRBV27
J gene: TRBJ1-2
CDR3 protein: ASSPRGSYGYT

V gene: TRBV5-1
J gene: TRBJ2-1
CDR3 protein: ASSPGLPEQF

V gene: TRBV7-6
J gene: TRBJ1-4
CDR3 protein: ASSLVPPGQNEKLF